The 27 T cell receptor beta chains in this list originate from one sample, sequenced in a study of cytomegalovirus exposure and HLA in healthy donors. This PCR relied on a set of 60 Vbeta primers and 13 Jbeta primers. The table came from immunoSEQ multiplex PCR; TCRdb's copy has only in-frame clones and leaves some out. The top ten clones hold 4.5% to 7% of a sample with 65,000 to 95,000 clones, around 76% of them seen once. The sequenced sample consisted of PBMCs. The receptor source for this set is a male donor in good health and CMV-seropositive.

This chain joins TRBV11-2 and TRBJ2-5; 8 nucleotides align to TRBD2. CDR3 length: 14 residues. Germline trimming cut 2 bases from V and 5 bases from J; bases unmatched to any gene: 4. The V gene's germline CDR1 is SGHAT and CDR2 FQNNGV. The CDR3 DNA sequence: TGTGCCAGCAGCTTACGCCTAGCGGGCGAGACCCAGTACTTC. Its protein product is CASSLRLAGETQYF.

This CDR3 is CASSLGDRRYTGELFF. The CDR3 region has the DNA TGTGCCAGCAGCTTAGGGGACAGGAGATACACCGGGGAGCTGTTTTTT. The rearrangement uses TRBV7-9 and TRBJ2-2; 8 positions match TRBD1. CDR1 is SEHNR, CDR2 FQNEAQ, per germline (reference sequence). V trimming: 1 base; J trimming: 3 bases; junction bases outside the gene matches: 4. The CDR3 sequence is 16 residues long. Variable domain in full (rest from reference TRBV7-9 and TRBJ2-2): DTGVSQNPRHKITKRGQNVTFRCDPISEHNRLYWYRQTLGQGPEFLTYFQNEAQLEKSRLLSDRFSAERPKGSFSTLEIQRTEQGDSAMYLCASSLGDRRYTGELFFGEGSRLTVL.

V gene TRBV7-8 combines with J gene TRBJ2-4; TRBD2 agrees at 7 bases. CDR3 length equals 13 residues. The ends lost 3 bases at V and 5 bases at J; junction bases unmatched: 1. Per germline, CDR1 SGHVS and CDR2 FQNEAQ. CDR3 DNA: TGTGCCAGCAGCTTTGCGGGGGAAAACATTCAGTACTTC. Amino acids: CASSFAGENIQYF.

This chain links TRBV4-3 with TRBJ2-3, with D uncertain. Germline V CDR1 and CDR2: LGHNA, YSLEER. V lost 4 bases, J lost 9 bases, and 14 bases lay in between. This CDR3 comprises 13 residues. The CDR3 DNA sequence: TGCGCCAGCAGCCTCAGTTCGCAGGAAACGCAGTATTTT. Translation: CASSLSSQETQYF.

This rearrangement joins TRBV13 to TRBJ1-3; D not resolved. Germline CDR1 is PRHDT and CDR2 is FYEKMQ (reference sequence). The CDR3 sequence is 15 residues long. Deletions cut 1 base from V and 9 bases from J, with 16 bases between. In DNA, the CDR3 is TGTGCCAGCAGCTTAGACACTTACTGGGAGAGCACCATATATTTT. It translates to CASSLDTYWESTIYF.

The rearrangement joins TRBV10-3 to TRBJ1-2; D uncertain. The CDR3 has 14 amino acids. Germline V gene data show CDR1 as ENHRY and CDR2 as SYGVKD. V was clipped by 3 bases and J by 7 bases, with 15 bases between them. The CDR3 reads CAISDEGSVSGYTF. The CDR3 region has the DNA TGTGCCATCAGTGATGAAGGAAGCGTTTCTGGCTACACCTTC.

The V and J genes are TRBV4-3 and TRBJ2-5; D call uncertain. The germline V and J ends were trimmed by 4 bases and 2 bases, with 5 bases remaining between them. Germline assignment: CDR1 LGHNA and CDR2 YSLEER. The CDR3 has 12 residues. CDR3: CASSLNQETQYF. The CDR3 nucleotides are TGCGCCAGCAGCCTCAATCAAGAGACCCAGTACTTC.

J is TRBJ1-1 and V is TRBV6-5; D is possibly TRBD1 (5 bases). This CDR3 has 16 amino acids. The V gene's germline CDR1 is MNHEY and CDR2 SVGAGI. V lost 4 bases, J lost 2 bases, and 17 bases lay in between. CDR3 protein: CASSSRSLQGNTEAFF. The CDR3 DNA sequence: TGTGCCAGCAGTTCCCGCAGCCTCCAGGGTAACACTGAAGCTTTCTTT.

The DNA of the CDR3 is TGTGCCAGCAGCCAATTCCAGACAGGGGGCAAAGAGACCCAGTACTTC. Its translation is CASSQFQTGGKETQYF. The chain employs TRBV28 and TRBJ2-5, with 10 bases lining up with TRBD1. CDR3 size: 16 residues. Germline CDR1 and CDR2: MDHEN and SYDVKM. V gave up 6 bases and J gave up 3 bases; unmatched junction bases: 10.

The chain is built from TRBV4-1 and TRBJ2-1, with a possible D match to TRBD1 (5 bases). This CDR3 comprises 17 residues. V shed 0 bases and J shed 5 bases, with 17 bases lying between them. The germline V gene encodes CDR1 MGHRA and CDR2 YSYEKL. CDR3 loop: CASSQDSGFDSHNEQFF. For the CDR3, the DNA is TGCGCCAGCAGCCAAGACTCAGGGTTCGACAGCCACAATGAGCAGTTCTTC.

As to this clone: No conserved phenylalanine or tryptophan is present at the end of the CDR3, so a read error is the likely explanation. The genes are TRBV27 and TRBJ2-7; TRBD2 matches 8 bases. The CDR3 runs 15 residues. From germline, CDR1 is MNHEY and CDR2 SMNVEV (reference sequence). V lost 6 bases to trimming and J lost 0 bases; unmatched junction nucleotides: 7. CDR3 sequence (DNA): TGTGCCAGCAGACCATTACTAGCGGCCTCCTACGAGCAGTACCTC. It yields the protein CASRPLLAASYEQYL.

The CDR3 reads CASSVVDREQFF. The CDR3 DNA reads TGTGCCAGCAGCGTAGTTGATCGGGAGCAGTTCTTC. The chain recombines TRBV9 with TRBJ2-1; D call uncertain. V lost 0 bases and J lost 10, with 8 bases in between. Germline V gives CDR1 SGDLS, CDR2 YYNGEE. The CDR3 covers 12 residues. The variable domain in full, completed from reference TRBV9 and TRBJ2-1, reads DSGVTQTPKHLITATGQRVTLRCSPRSGDLSVYWYQQSLDQGLQFLIQYYNGEERAKGNILERFSAQQFPDLHSELNLSSLELGDSALYFCASSVVDREQFFGPGTRLTVL.

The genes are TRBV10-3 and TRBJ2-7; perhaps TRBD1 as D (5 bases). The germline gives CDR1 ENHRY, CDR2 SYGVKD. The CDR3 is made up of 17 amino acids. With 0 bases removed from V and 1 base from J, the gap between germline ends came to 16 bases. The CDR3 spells CAISESPPWAGSYEQYF. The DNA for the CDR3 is TGTGCCATCAGTGAGTCGCCACCGTGGGCAGGGTCCTACGAGCAGTACTTC.

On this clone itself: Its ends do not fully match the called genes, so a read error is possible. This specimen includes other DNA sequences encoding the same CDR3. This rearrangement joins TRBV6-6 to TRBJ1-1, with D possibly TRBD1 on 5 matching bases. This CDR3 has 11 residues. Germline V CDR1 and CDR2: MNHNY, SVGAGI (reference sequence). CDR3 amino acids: CASRGDTEAFF. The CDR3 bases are TGTGCTAGCAGAGGGGACACTGAAGCTTTCTTT.

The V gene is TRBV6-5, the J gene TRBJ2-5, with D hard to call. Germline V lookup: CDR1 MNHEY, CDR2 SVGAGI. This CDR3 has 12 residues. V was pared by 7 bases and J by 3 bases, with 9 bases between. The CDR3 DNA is TGTGCCAGCACTACCCCGGAAGAGACCCAGTACTTC. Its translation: CASTTPEETQYF.

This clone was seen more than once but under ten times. The CDR3 spells CASSLGEGLQPQHF. The CDR3 DNA reads as TGTGCCAGCAGCTTGGGGGAGGGTCTTCAGCCCCAGCATTTT. The rearrangement links TRBV7-8 to TRBJ1-5; a possible D gene is TRBD1 (5 bases). Deletions cut 3 bases from V and 6 bases from J, with 12 bases between. The CDR3 is 14 amino acids. CDR1 SGHVS and CDR2 FQNEAQ come from the germline V gene.

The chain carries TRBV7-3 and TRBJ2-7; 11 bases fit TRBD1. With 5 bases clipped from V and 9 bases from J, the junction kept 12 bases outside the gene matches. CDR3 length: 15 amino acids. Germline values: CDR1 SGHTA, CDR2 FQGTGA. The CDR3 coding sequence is TGTGCCAGCAGCCAACCTCGGACAGGGGGCATCGGGCAGTACTTC. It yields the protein CASSQPRTGGIGQYF.

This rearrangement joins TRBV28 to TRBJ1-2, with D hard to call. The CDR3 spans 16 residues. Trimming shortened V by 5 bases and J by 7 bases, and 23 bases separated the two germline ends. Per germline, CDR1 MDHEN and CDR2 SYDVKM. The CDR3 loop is CASSLDVGAGRFGYTF. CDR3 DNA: TGTGCCAGCAGTCTAGACGTGGGTGCGGGGAGGTTTGGCTACACCTTC.

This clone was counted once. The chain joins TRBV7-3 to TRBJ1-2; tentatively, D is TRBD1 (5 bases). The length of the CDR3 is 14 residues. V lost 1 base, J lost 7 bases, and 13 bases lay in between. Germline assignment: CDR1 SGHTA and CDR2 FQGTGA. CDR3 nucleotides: TGTGCCAGCAGCTTAAACGGCAGGGCGCGTGGCTACACCTTC. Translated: CASSLNGRARGYTF.

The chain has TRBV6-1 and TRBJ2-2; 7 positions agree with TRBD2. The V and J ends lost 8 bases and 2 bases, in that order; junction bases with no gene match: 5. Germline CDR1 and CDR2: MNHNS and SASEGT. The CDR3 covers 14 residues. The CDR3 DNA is TGTGCCAGCGGGGCTAGCGGTAACACCGGGGAGCTGTTTTTT. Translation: CASGASGNTGELFF.

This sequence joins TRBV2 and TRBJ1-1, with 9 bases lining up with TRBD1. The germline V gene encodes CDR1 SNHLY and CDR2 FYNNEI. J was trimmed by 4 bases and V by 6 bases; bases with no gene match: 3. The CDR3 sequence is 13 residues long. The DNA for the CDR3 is TGTGCCAGCAGAAGGACAGGGGCCACTGAAGCTTTCTTT. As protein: CASRRTGATEAFF.

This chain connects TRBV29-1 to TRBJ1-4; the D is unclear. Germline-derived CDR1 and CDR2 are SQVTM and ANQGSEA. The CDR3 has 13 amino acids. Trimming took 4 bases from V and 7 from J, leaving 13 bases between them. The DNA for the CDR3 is TGCAGCGTTGTATCGGGGTTTACTGAAAAACTGTTTTTT. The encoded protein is CSVVSGFTEKLFF.

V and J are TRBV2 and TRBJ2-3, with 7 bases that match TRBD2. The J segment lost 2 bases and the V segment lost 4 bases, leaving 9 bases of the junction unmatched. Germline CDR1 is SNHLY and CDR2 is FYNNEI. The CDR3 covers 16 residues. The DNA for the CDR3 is TGTGCCAGCAGTGGGATTCGAGCGGGGATCACAGATACGCAGTATTTT. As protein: CASSGIRAGITDTQYF.

CDR3: CASSLQGGGTNEKLFF. The CDR3 nucleotides read TGTGCCAGCAGCTTACAGGGAGGGGGAACTAATGAAAAACTGTTTTTT. J is TRBJ1-4 and V is TRBV7-2; possible D gene TRBD1, 6 bases. CDR1 and CDR2 from the germline V gene are SGHTA and FQGNSA. Trimming left V 2 bases short and J 1 base short, with 11 bases between. The length of the CDR3 is 16 residues. Complete variable domain (other parts from reference TRBV7-2 and TRBJ1-4): GAGVSQSPSNKVTEKGKDVELRCDPISGHTALYWYRQSLGQGLEFLIYFQGNSAPDKSGLPSDRFSAERTGGSVSTLTIQRTQQEDSAVYLCASSLQGGGTNEKLFFGSGTQLSVL.

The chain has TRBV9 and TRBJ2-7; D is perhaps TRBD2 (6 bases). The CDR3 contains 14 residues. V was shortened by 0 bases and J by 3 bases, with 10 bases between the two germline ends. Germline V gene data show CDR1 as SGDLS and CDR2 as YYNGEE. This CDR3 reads CASSVGGTFYEQYF. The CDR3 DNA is TGTGCCAGCAGCGTAGGGGGGACTTTCTACGAGCAGTACTTC.

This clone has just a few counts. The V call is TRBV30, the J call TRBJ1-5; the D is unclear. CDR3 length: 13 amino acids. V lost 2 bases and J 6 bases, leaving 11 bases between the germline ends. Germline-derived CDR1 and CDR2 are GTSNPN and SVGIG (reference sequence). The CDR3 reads CAWSRQDSQPQHF. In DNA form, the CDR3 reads TGTGCCTGGAGTCGTCAGGATAGTCAGCCCCAGCATTTT.

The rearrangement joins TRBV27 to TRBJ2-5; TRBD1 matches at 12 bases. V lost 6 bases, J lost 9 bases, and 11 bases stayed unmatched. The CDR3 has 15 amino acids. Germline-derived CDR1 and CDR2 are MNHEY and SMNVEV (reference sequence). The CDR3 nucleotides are TGTGCCAGCAGCCGATCCGGGACAGGGGGCCGGTCCCAGTACTTC. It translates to CASSRSGTGGRSQYF.